The clone carrying this TCR beta chain is deemed medium-sized (0.01 to 0.1%). This entry is derived from a study of low-dose radiotherapy and immunotherapy resistance in tumors. The V gene lost 2 bases and the J gene lost 4 bases, with 7 bases spanning the gap. The CDR3 loop spans 13 amino acids. Germline CDR1 SGHTA, CDR2 FQGNSA. Time point described: after trial treatment. Specified treatment: LDRT plus nivolumab, ipilimumab, low-dose cyclophosphamide and aspirin (RACIN trial). Gene-specific TRAV and TRBV primers were used for first-strand cDNA, covering alpha and beta chains. TCRs were amplified for approximately 21 PCR cycles with a constant-region primer and V-primer adapter. mRNA, once isolated, was amplified by in vitro transcription. Each CDR3 protein gets one entry after TCRdb re-called the reads with MiXCR. This repertoire shows under 90,000 distinct CDR3 sequences, over 15% found once; its top ten account for approximately 1.5%.

This clonotype originated in a male donor with prostate cancer. This chain links TRBV7-2 with TRBJ2-3, with D unclear. Sequenced material: PBMCs, taken after low-dose radiotherapy plus immunotherapy. The CDR3 sequence: CASSLRQSDTQYF. DNA of the CDR3: TGTGCCAGCAGCTTACGACAATCAGATACGCAGTATTTT.